One sample yielded the 10 T cell receptor beta chains listed below, sequenced in a study of CD8+CD57+ T cells in acquired aplastic anemia. The sequenced patients had an expansion of CD8+CD57+ cells seen by flow cytometry. TCR beta VDJ and CDR3 were profiled, and genomic DNA was the template. Each CDR3 protein gets one entry after TCRdb re-called the reads with MiXCR. The sample includes 150,000 to 200,000 distinct CDR3 sequences, around 47% seen only once; the top ten take about 8.8%. Sequencing used sorted CD4+, CD8+, or CD8+CD57+ T cells (not recorded which) from PBMCs. The receptors originated from a human donor with aplastic anemia.

The chain uses TRBV12-3 or TRBV12-4 and TRBJ1-6, with 10 bases lining up with TRBD1. The CDR3 spans 14 residues. V was pared by 6 bases and J by 7 bases, with 3 bases of the junction left unmatched. CDR3 coding DNA: TGTGCCAGCAGCAGACAGGGGGCGAATTCACCCCTCCACTTT. Its translation: CASSRQGANSPLHF.

The CDR3 region is CASSSPLAGGYTDTQYF. In nucleotides, the CDR3 is TGTGCCAGCAGCTCCCCGCTAGCGGGAGGGTACACAGATACGCAGTATTTT. This rearrangement joins TRBV9 to TRBJ2-3; 12 positions agree with TRBD2. The V segment lost 4 bases and the J segment 2 bases; nucleotides outside the gene matches: 8. CDR3 size: 17 residues. CDR1 and CDR2 from the germline V gene are SGDLS and YYNGEE.

This rearrangement joins TRBV3-1 to TRBJ1-1; D unresolved. Trimming removed 0 bases at V and 1 base at J, with 12 bases between. Germline CDR1 reads LGHDT; CDR2 reads YNNKEL (reference sequence). The CDR3 totals 16 residues. This CDR3 reads CASSQDRYSRNTEAFF. The CDR3 DNA follows: TGTGCCAGCAGCCAAGATCGATACAGTCGGAACACTGAAGCTTTCTTT. Using reference TRBV3-1 and TRBJ1-1 for the parts outside the CDR3, the full variable domain is DTAVSQTPKYLVTQMGNDKSIKCEQNLGHDTMYWYKQDSKKFLKIMFSYNNKELIINETVPNRFSPKSPDKAHLNLHINSLELGDSAVYFCASSQDRYSRNTEAFFGQGTRLTVV.

The J gene is TRBJ2-5, the V gene TRBV7-3; D is uncertain. The J call may be incorrect, as the DNA end agrees better with TRBJ2-1. The CDR3 contains 12 residues. From germline, CDR1 is SGHTA and CDR2 FQGTGA. The DNA of the CDR3 is TGTGCCAGCAGCATCCTTCGAAATGAGCAGTTCTTC. Its translation: CASSILRNEQFF.

This clonotype was seen a handful of times. The CDR3 DNA sequence: TGCAGTGCGACAGGGGCTTTGTATGGCTACACCTTC. Its translation is CSATGALYGYTF. The V gene is TRBV20-1, the J gene TRBJ1-2, with 8 bases that match TRBD1. The trim removed 6 bases at V and 5 bases at J, leaving 5 bases unmatched. The germline V gene encodes CDR1 DFQATT and CDR2 SNEGSKA (reference sequence). The CDR3 contains 12 residues.

CDR3 residues: CASREDSPAQYF. Written as DNA, the CDR3 is TGTGCCAGCAGGGAAGACTCGCCCGCCCAGTACTTC. This chain connects TRBV6-6 to TRBJ2-5, with D unclear. V was trimmed by 6 bases and J by 9 bases, leaving 14 bases between them. This CDR3 has 12 amino acids. Germline assignment: CDR1 MNHNY and CDR2 SVGAGI (reference sequence).

This clonotype was counted a few times. The J gene is TRBJ1-2, the V gene TRBV20-1; no clear D. The CDR3 extends over 13 amino acids. V was cut by 5 bases and J by 8 bases, with 18 bases left in between. Looked up from germline, CDR1 is DFQATT and CDR2 is SNEGSKA (reference sequence). CDR3 sequence: CSAQLTESRGYTF. CDR3 in DNA: TGCAGTGCTCAATTAACAGAGTCTAGGGGCTACACCTTC.

The V and J genes are TRBV9 and TRBJ1-6, with D uncertain. The CDR3 has 14 residues. CDR1 SGDLS and CDR2 YYNGEE come from the germline V gene. V lost 4 bases and J 6 bases, leaving 11 bases between the germline ends. The CDR3, as DNA: TGTGCCAGCAGCACAGAACTTGGTAATTCACCCCTCCACTTT. Its protein is CASSTELGNSPLHF.

In the case of this clonotype: A much more abundant neighbour one base away suggests this may be a read error. This chain connects TRBV20-1 to TRBJ2-2, with unresolved D. Germline V gene data show CDR1 as DFQATT and CDR2 as SNEGSKA (reference sequence). V lost 5 bases, J lost 0 bases, and 13 bases lay in between. This CDR3 has 15 amino acids. DNA for the CDR3: TGCAGTGCTGGTGATCCGGTCACGAACACCGGGGAGCTGTTTTTT. This encodes CSAGDPVTNTGELFF.

This clonotype was seen ten or more times. V and J are TRBV7-2 and TRBJ1-1; D may be TRBD1 (6 bases). The CDR3 contains 13 residues. The V and J ends lost 4 bases and 11 bases respectively, with 17 bases between them. CDR1 is SGHTA and CDR2 is FQGNSA in the germline V gene. CDR3 DNA sequence: TGTGCCAGCAGCTCCTCGGGTCAGGGGAATGCTTTCTTT. It is translated as CASSSSGQGNAFF.